This T cell receptor (beta chain) was captured by sequencing in a study of blood T cell repertoires in COVID-19. Overall study: Sources were T cells, B-cell-depleted T cells, or PBMCs; the material itself was cDNA or gDNA.

Recovery among Cohort 3 donors was established by two negative PCRs, clearance, or symptom resolution. This clone occurred a few times. Per the original data handling: Nucleated cell counts were estimated from reference gene primer amplification. Sequencing used immunoSEQ multiplex PCR; TCRdb keeps in-frame clones, though not all of them. D and trimming were read from the DNA, whereas the V and J calls and clone size are those reported in that table. Of a few hundred thousand clones listed, 85% are singletons. CDR3 size: 13 residues. Germline V gene lookup returns CDR1 SGHVS and CDR2 FNYEAQ. V gave up 3 bases and J gave up 7 bases, with 11 bases separating them.

The clonotype was recovered from a man in his forties or fifties who had recovered from COVID-19. The rearrangement links TRBV7-6 to TRBJ2-3; no reliable D call. The sample consisted of PBMCs or T cells enriched from blood (not recorded which). The DNA of the CDR3 is TGTGCCAGCAGCTTCTCCGACAAGAATACGCAGTATTTT. This translates into CASSFSDKNTQYF. The variable domain in full, with the rest retrieved from reference TRBV7-6 and TRBJ2-3, is GAGVSQSPRYKVTKRGQDVALRCDPISGHVSLYWYRQALGQGPEFLTYFNYEAQQDKSGLPNDRFSAERPEGSISTLTIQRTEQRDSAMYRCASSFSDKNTQYFGPGTRLTVL.